Following are 11 T cell receptor beta chains from one sample sequenced in a study of T-cell memory formation after mild COVID-19. TCRdb re-analysed the 5' RACE reads in MiXCR, keeping a single row per CDR3 protein. The table has under 250,000 distinct CDR3 sequences, less than 20% seen once; the top ten hold less than 2.5%. The sequenced material came from PBMCs or a T cell subset sorted from them (not recorded which). The receptors derive from an adult woman who had mild COVID-19 (a few samples of this study predate the infection). Cell type and time point are not known.

This clonotype was recorded a few times. The rearrangement links TRBV4-2 to TRBJ2-3; D is unresolved. The CDR3 is 13 residues long. Looked up from germline, CDR1 is LGHNA and CDR2 is YNFKEQ. Between the trimmed V and J ends, which lost 0 bases and 5 bases, there was a span of 6 bases. In nucleotides, the CDR3 is TGTGCCAGCAGCCAAGAAAGGGAAGATACGCAGTATTTT. This translates into CASSQEREDTQYF.

In this sample, this clonotype turned up a few times. V is TRBV2 and J is TRBJ1-2, with 8 bases matching TRBD1. V lost 4 bases and J lost 4; bases outside the gene matches: 5. CDR1 and CDR2 from the germline V gene are SNHLY and FYNNEI. CDR3 length: 14 amino acids. CDR3 in DNA: TGTGCCAGCAGTGCAGGGGGCGCGATCTATGGCTACACCTTC. This gives the protein CASSAGGAIYGYTF.

This clonotype has a handful of counts. V is TRBV3-1 and J is TRBJ2-1; D is unclear. Germline V gene sequence: CDR1 LGHDT, CDR2 YNNKEL (reference sequence). The CDR3 spans 13 residues. Between the trimmed V and J ends, which lost 0 bases and 8 bases, there was a span of 8 bases. CDR3 sequence: CASSQDRSHEQFF. The CDR3 nucleotides read TGTGCCAGCAGCCAAGACAGATCTCATGAGCAGTTCTTC.

This chain joins TRBV20-1 and TRBJ1-1; a possible D gene is TRBD1 (5 bases). The germline gives CDR1 DFQATT, CDR2 SNEGSKA (reference sequence). V lost 1 base, J lost 4 bases, and 22 bases lay in between. The CDR3 extends over 17 amino acids. The CDR3 DNA follows: TGCAGTGCTAGAGGTTTTTCGTTCGGCAGGGAGACCACTGAAGCTTTCTTT. Amino acid sequence: CSARGFSFGRETTEAFF.

This CDR3 is CSPTLAVEYEQFF. The CDR3, as DNA: TGCAGTCCAACACTAGCGGTAGAATATGAGCAGTTCTTC. This chain uses TRBV20-1 with TRBJ2-1, with 8 positions matching TRBD2. With 8 bases clipped from V and 8 bases from J, the junction kept 11 bases outside the gene matches. Germline CDR1 reads DFQATT; CDR2 reads SNEGSKA (reference sequence). This CDR3 comprises 13 residues.

The table lists this clonotype with a few counts. This chain links TRBV20-1 with TRBJ1-2; maybe TRBD1 (6 bases). Germline V gene data show CDR1 as DFQATT and CDR2 as SNEGSKA (reference sequence). The V end was cut by 2 bases, the J end by 3 bases, with 16 bases between. The CDR3 is made up of 15 amino acids. The chain's CDR3 is CSARPNKGGDYGYTF. CDR3 sequence (DNA): TGCAGTGCTAGACCTAACAAAGGGGGAGACTATGGCTACACCTTC.

This clonotype was observed a handful of times. The chain recombines TRBV20-1 with TRBJ1-5, with a weak D call TRBD1 (5 bases). The CDR3 spans 14 residues. The germline V and J ends were trimmed by 3 bases and 0 bases, with 9 bases remaining between them. The V gene's germline CDR1 is DFQATT and CDR2 SNEGSKA (reference sequence). This CDR3 reads CSASPGISNQPQHF. The CDR3 bases are TGCAGTGCTAGTCCAGGGATTAGCAATCAGCCCCAGCATTTT.

This clonotype occurred a few times. The J gene is TRBJ2-1, the V gene TRBV7-2, with 9 nucleotides matching TRBD2. J lost 3 bases, V lost 2 bases, and 2 bases had no gene match. The CDR3 is made up of 15 amino acids. Germline V gene lookup returns CDR1 SGHTA and CDR2 FQGNSA. The CDR3 DNA is TGTGCCAGCAGCTTACGTAGCGGGAGCTACAATGAGCAGTTCTTC. Translating gives CASSLRSGSYNEQFF.

This clonotype was seen only a few times. The chain employs TRBV29-1 and TRBJ1-2, with TRBD1 identical over 10 bases. V was pared by 4 bases and J by 4 bases, with 3 bases of the junction left unmatched. Germline CDR1 reads SQVTM; CDR2 reads ANQGSEA. The CDR3 has 13 amino acids. This CDR3 reads CSVGQGAGYGYTF. Written as DNA, the CDR3 is TGCAGCGTTGGACAGGGGGCAGGCTATGGCTACACCTTC.

This sequence joins TRBV19 and TRBJ2-4; 7 nucleotides agree with TRBD1. The CDR3 totals 13 residues. J was trimmed by 5 bases and V by 5 bases; bases with no gene match: 3. In germline, CDR1 is LNHDA, CDR2 SQIVND (reference sequence). The CDR3 here is CASSPTGENIQYF. CDR3 DNA sequence: TGTGCCAGTAGTCCAACAGGGGAAAACATTCAGTACTTC.

V and J are TRBV5-1 and TRBJ2-5; D may correspond to TRBD1 or TRBD2 (5 bases each). The germline CDR1 and CDR2 sequences are SGHRS and YFSETQ. The CDR3 length is 14 residues. V was trimmed by 2 bases and J by 5 bases, leaving 13 bases between them. The CDR3: CASSFPGHGETQYF. Here the CDR3 DNA reads TGCGCCAGCAGCTTCCCGGGGCATGGGGAGACCCAGTACTTC.